The TCR beta chain described here comes from a study of T cells after yellow fever vaccination. Study outcomes and limitations: At around 95% for CD4 and approximately 89% for CD8, most primary-vaccination clones showed up again after the booster. Highly abundant clonotypes carried over from the bulk population could end up in FACS-sorted repertoires as contaminants.

V shed 5 bases, J shed 10 bases, and the junction held 11 bases outside the gene matches. The CDR3 is 15 amino acids. The germline gives CDR1 DFQATT, CDR2 SNEGSKA (reference sequence). TCRdb itself ran the 5' RACE reads through MiXCR, one entry per CDR3 protein. The sample includes some 400,000 distinct CDR3 sequences, 18% of them seen just once. This clonotype was seen a few times. What it binds is not known. V usage is TRBV20-1 and J usage is TRBJ2-3; 14 bases line up with TRBD2. The specimen comprised PBMCs, sampled before the yellow fever booster vaccination. This TCR came from a man aged 18 to 30 who received the YFV17D yellow fever vaccine. This CDR3 is CSASQKTSGGAAQYF. CDR3 bases: TGCAGTGCTTCCCAAAAGACTAGCGGGGGGGCCGCGCAGTATTTT.